This entry concerns a single T cell receptor (beta chain). The entry originates in a study of blood T cell repertoires in COVID-19. As for the study in general: Acute and convalescent COVID-19 specimens originated in the United States, Italy and Spain. T cells, B-cell-depleted T cells, or PBMCs provided the cDNA or gDNA that served as material.

The CDR3 sequence is 16 residues long. Trimming at V came to 2 bases and at J to 10 bases, leaving 11 bases not matched to a gene. CDR1 and CDR2 (germline): MNHEY, SMNVEV (reference sequence). Data came from immunoSEQ multiplex PCR; TCRdb stores just in-frame clones and leaves some out. The table records roughly 74,000 clones, roughly 89% of them present only once. Material: PBMCs or T cells enriched from blood (not recorded which). V gene TRBV27 combines with J gene TRBJ2-1; 10 bases match TRBD2. The TCR sequence derives from a woman in her fifties or sixties with acute COVID-19. CDR3 in amino acids: CASSLRSLAGVGEQFF. The CDR3 DNA sequence: TGTGCCAGCAGTTTAAGGAGCCTAGCGGGAGTCGGCGAGCAGTTCTTC.